By share, the clone carrying this T cell receptor beta chain counts as medium-sized (0.01 to 0.1%). The entry originates in a study of liver allograft versus peripheral blood T cells. Across the study: Recipients' peripheral blood supplied the T cell receptor repertoires against which those in transplanted livers were compared.

TCRdb ran MiXCR on the reads and lists one entry per CDR3 protein. The data show 9,200 or so distinct CDR3 sequences, over 15% seen once. Trimming stripped 5 bases from V and 3 bases from J, with 13 bases between. Germline V gives CDR1 LNHDA, CDR2 SQIVND (reference sequence). The CDR3 is made up of 15 amino acids. The V gene is TRBV19, the J gene TRBJ2-2, with a weak D call TRBD2 (7 bases). The TCR sequence derives from a human patient who had a liver transplant. Some T cells may trace back to the graft donor. The CDR3 nucleotides are TGTGCCAGTAGTCCAGGGAGGGGGGACACCGGGGAGCTGTTTTTT. This encodes CASSPGRGDTGELFF.